Reported below is one T cell receptor (beta chain). The V segment lost 6 bases and the J segment 0 bases; nucleotides outside the gene matches: 8. Germline loops: CDR1 LNHDA, CDR2 SQIVND (reference sequence). This CDR3 comprises 16 residues. The sample belongs to a study of blood T cell repertoires in COVID-19. Looking at the study overall: T cells, B-cell-depleted T cells, or PBMCs provided the cDNA or gDNA that served as material.

The protocol was immunoSEQ multiplex PCR, while the TCRdb copy is restricted to in-frame clones and leaves out a portion. The table includes about 40,000 clones, roughly 80% detected once. Material for sequencing was peripheral blood. The sequence derives from a man older than 75 with active or convalescent COVID-19. This chain joins TRBV19 and TRBJ1-5, with 7 nucleotides matching TRBD1. The CDR3 spells CASRWTGGYSNQPQHF. Written as DNA, the CDR3 is TGTGCCAGTAGATGGACAGGAGGTTATAGCAATCAGCCCCAGCATTTT.